This TCR beta chain derives from a study of blood T cell repertoires in COVID-19. Study-wide context: The United States, Italy and Spain supplied acute and convalescent COVID-19 samples. Sources were T cells, B-cell-depleted T cells, or PBMCs; the material itself was cDNA or gDNA.

The table came from immunoSEQ multiplex PCR; TCRdb's copy has only in-frame clones and leaves some out. The table lists tens of thousands of clones, roughly 90% of them singletons, with around 8% in the top ten. This CDR3 comprises 13 residues. The sequenced material came from peripheral blood. V gene TRBV21-1 combines with J gene TRBJ1-2; the DNA was not used to check the table's D call, TRBD1. TRBV21-1 is an annotated pseudogene. The clonotype originates from a man aged 55 to 69 with active COVID-19. CDR3 sequence: CASIGQGGDGYTF. The CDR3 nucleotides are TGTGCCAGCATTGGACAGGGTGGCGATGGCTACACCTTC.